This is a list of T cell receptor beta chains from one sample in a study of blood T cell repertoires in COVID-19. Sequenced by immunoSEQ multiplex PCR; TCRdb stores in-frame clones only, minus some. Counted here are about 200,000 clones, 85% occurring once; the ten biggest clones make up around 4.9%. Sequenced input: peripheral blood. These receptors were collected from a woman of 80 years or more with acute or convalescent COVID-19. Each CDR3 is given without its conserved first and last residue.

v_gene: TRBV9
j_gene: TRBJ1-5
CDR3aa: ASSVGPQANQPQH

v_gene: TRBV10-3
j_gene: TRBJ1-2
CDR3aa: AIRMDILTNYGYT

v_gene: TRBV7-3
j_gene: TRBJ2-1
CDR3aa: ASSLTSGTGNEQF

v_gene: TRBV29-1
j_gene: TRBJ1-1
CDR3aa: SVDTAGSTEAF

v_gene: TRBV2
j_gene: TRBJ1-4
CDR3aa: ASSEAAVVAKLF

v_gene: TRBV29-1
j_gene: TRBJ2-5
CDR3aa: SASAGEETQY

v_gene: TRBV5-1
j_gene: TRBJ2-3
CDR3aa: ASAEGSGTDTQY

v_gene: TRBV6-5
j_gene: TRBJ2-7
CDR3aa: ASSYWDRVGKQY

v_gene: TRBV11-2
j_gene: TRBJ1-2
CDR3aa: ASSLAGRKNYGYT

v_gene: TRBV29-1
j_gene: TRBJ1-1
CDR3aa: SVEADRYTEAF

v_gene: TRBV5-1
j_gene: TRBJ2-1
CDR3aa: ASSLDRTSRFYEQF

v_gene: TRBV18
j_gene: TRBJ1-1
CDR3aa: ASSPRGTARNTEAF

v_gene: TRBV6-6
j_gene: TRBJ2-7
CDR3aa: ASSNSDSAYEQY

v_gene: TRBV4-2
j_gene: TRBJ2-7
CDR3aa: ASSGTTSWAYEQY

v_gene: TRBV5-1
j_gene: TRBJ2-1
CDR3aa: ASSLVYGVSYNEQF

v_gene: TRBV6-5
j_gene: TRBJ1-5
CDR3aa: ASRPPGGRSQPQH

v_gene: TRBV7-2
j_gene: TRBJ1-5
CDR3aa: ASSLRVGAGGNQPQH

v_gene: TRBV6-5
j_gene: TRBJ2-7
CDR3aa: ASGESGFRSYEQY

v_gene: TRBV3-1/TRBV3-2
j_gene: TRBJ1-1
CDR3aa: ASSHTGGSTEAF

v_gene: TRBV27
j_gene: TRBJ1-3
CDR3aa: ASSLGGRSGNTIY

v_gene: TRBV5-1
j_gene: TRBJ2-5
CDR3aa: ASSELRAGGQETQY

v_gene: TRBV9
j_gene: TRBJ1-5
CDR3aa: ASSVGPSGNQPQH

v_gene: TRBV18
j_gene: TRBJ1-1
CDR3aa: ASSPFPGQPTMNTEAF

v_gene: TRBV5-1
j_gene: TRBJ2-3
CDR3aa: AGSSGFYTDTQY

v_gene: TRBV7-9
j_gene: TRBJ2-2
CDR3aa: ASSPVNTGELF

v_gene: TRBV5-4
j_gene: TRBJ2-3
CDR3aa: ASSSGTGLVDTQY

v_gene: TRBV7-9
j_gene: TRBJ1-2
CDR3aa: ASSVATGFYGYT

v_gene: TRBV18
j_gene: TRBJ2-7
CDR3aa: ASSPRGSYEQY

v_gene: TRBV7-2
j_gene: TRBJ2-3
CDR3aa: ASSRLAGLNTDTQY

v_gene: TRBV7-6
j_gene: TRBJ1-5
CDR3aa: ASSSYDRYNQPQH

v_gene: TRBV5-8
j_gene: TRBJ2-7
CDR3aa: ASSLDRLREQY

v_gene: TRBV7-9
j_gene: TRBJ2-3
CDR3aa: ASSSGQGIPSTDTQY

v_gene: TRBV7-2
j_gene: TRBJ1-2
CDR3aa: ASSRTGEGNYGYT

v_gene: TRBV28
j_gene: TRBJ1-1
CDR3aa: ASTLGGLGTEAF

v_gene: TRBV2
j_gene: TRBJ2-2
CDR3aa: ASSLGGTGGSGELF

v_gene: TRBV5-4
j_gene: TRBJ2-5
CDR3aa: ASSAGLAGGINQETQY

v_gene: TRBV7-6
j_gene: TRBJ1-3
CDR3aa: ASSLAAGTSGNTIY

v_gene: TRBV28
j_gene: TRBJ1-2
CDR3aa: ASSRPPGQNYGYT

v_gene: TRBV6-5
j_gene: TRBJ1-3
CDR3aa: ASQLDRGGGNTIY

v_gene: TRBV28
j_gene: TRBJ2-1
CDR3aa: ASSTRTGNTAGGRYNEQF

v_gene: TRBV5-1
j_gene: TRBJ1-1
CDR3aa: ASSLQGGNTEAF

v_gene: TRBV19
j_gene: TRBJ1-2
CDR3aa: ASSMREDGYT

v_gene: TRBV12-3/TRBV12-4
j_gene: TRBJ1-5
CDR3aa: ASSEGFQPQH

v_gene: TRBV3-1/TRBV3-2
j_gene: TRBJ1-1
CDR3aa: ASSQARIGGRTEAF

v_gene: TRBV5-1
j_gene: TRBJ2-5
CDR3aa: ASSLSRAGAAQETQY

v_gene: TRBV7-2
j_gene: TRBJ1-4
CDR3aa: ASSPTRYRELF

v_gene: TRBV11-2
j_gene: TRBJ2-2
CDR3aa: ASSFPQGAGTGELF

v_gene: TRBV27
j_gene: TRBJ1-4
CDR3aa: ASCSRSTNEKLF

v_gene: TRBV7-9
j_gene: TRBJ1-2
CDR3aa: ASSLAGQGHGYT

v_gene: TRBV10-2
j_gene: TRBJ2-5
CDR3aa: ASSESRGLEGTQY

v_gene: TRBV5-1
j_gene: TRBJ2-7
CDR3aa: ASSGTGPREQY

v_gene: TRBV25-1
j_gene: TRBJ1-2
CDR3aa: ASSGLQTALYDGYT

v_gene: TRBV18
j_gene: TRBJ2-7
CDR3aa: ASSPEGALYEQY

v_gene: TRBV7-2
j_gene: TRBJ1-2
CDR3aa: ASSSRIWTGHGYT

v_gene: TRBV7-2
j_gene: TRBJ1-1
CDR3aa: ASSLHFRGAEAF

v_gene: TRBV2
j_gene: TRBJ1-6
CDR3aa: ASSLDTSYNSPLH